This TCR beta chain comes out of a study of shared clonotypes between healthy human individuals. Study-level results: In contrast to clonotypes shared by all four donors, non-shared clonotypes had lower generation probabilities. Blood alone was sampled, and tissue repertoires likely differ.

Naive CD8 isolation took CD45RO-negative cells positively selected for CCR7 and excluded terminally differentiated effector memory CD45RA+ cells. The CDR3 length is 15 residues. The ends lost 6 bases at V and 3 bases at J; junction bases unmatched: 10. CDR1 is MDHEN, CDR2 SYDVKM, per germline. For every subset, genomic DNA was evenly distributed across several immunoSEQ plates. Libraries were prepared by immunoSEQ multiplex PCR; TCRdb keeps only in-frame clonotypes and omits some of them. The sample includes fewer than 700,000 clones, around 96% of them seen just once. A note on this clone: Its matching antigen is unknown.

Sequenced sample: naive CD8+ T cells sorted from blood. The chain links TRBV28 to TRBJ2-7; 8 bases fit TRBD1. The source is a woman aged 30 to 39 in good health. CDR3 nucleotide sequence: TGTGCCAGCAGCGTCTCAGGGGGCACAGTCTACGAGCAGTACTTC. Its protein is CASSVSGGTVYEQYF. The full variable domain, completed using reference TRBV28 and TRBJ2-7, is DVKVTQSSRYLVKRTGEKVFLECVQDMDHENMFWYRQDPGLGLRLIYFSYDVKMKEKGDIPEGYSVSREKKERFSLILESASTNQTSMYLCASSVSGGTVYEQYFGPGTRLTVT.